The 28 T cell receptor beta chains given below trace back to one sample, sequenced in a study of blood T cell repertoires in COVID-19. The assay was immunoSEQ multiplex PCR, and TCRdb's table has in-frame clones only and misses some. The table records roughly 270,000 clones, roughly four fifths of them present only once. The sequenced sample consisted of PBMCs or T cells enriched from blood (not recorded which). These receptors were collected from a man aged 40-55 years who had been exposed to COVID-19.

The CDR3 DNA reads as TGCGCCAGCAGCAACCAGGCGGGACAGTGGAATGGCTACACCTTC. Amino acid sequence: CASSNQAGQWNGYTF. The chain has TRBV5-1 and TRBJ1-2; 7 nucleotides match TRBD1. Germline values: CDR1 SGHRS, CDR2 YFSETQ. The V segment lost 4 bases and the J segment 6 bases; nucleotides outside the gene matches: 12. The CDR3 length is 15 residues. The full variable domain, rest sourced from reference TRBV5-1 and TRBJ1-2, is KAGVTQTPRYLIKTRGQQVTLSCSPISGHRSVSWYQQTPGQGLQFLFEYFSETQRNKGNFPGRFSGRQFSNSRSEMNVSTLELGDSALYLCASSNQAGQWNGYTFGSGTRLTVV.

The CDR3: CSARRTGELFF. CDR3 bases: TGCAGTGCTAGACGCACCGGGGAGCTGTTTTTT. The chain recombines TRBV20-1 with TRBJ2-2; no reliable D call. The CDR3 runs to 11 residues. The germline CDR1 and CDR2 sequences are DFQATT and SNEGSKA (reference sequence). Trimming removed 2 bases at V and 4 bases at J, with 2 bases between.

V usage is TRBV9 and J usage is TRBJ1-1, with 7 positions matching TRBD1. V lost 4 bases and J lost 5; bases outside the gene matches: 8. The CDR3 length is 14 residues. Germline CDR1 SGDLS, CDR2 YYNGEE. The CDR3 region is CASSIEGGRTEAFF. Written as DNA, the CDR3 is TGTGCCAGCAGCATTGAAGGGGGCCGGACTGAAGCTTTCTTT.

The chain carries TRBV30 and TRBJ2-6, with 9 bases aligning to TRBD1. Germline V gene data show CDR1 as GTSNPN and CDR2 as SVGIG (reference sequence). J lost 7 bases, V lost 1 base, and 2 bases had no gene match. CDR3 size: 14 residues. CDR3 region: CAWSGGQGANVLTF. The CDR3 nucleotides read TGTGCCTGGAGTGGGGGACAGGGTGCCAACGTCCTGACTTTC. Together with reference TRBV30 and TRBJ2-6, the CDR3 gives the full variable domain: SQTIHQWPATLVQPVGSPLSLECTVEGTSNPNLYWYRQAAGRGLQLLFYSVGIGQISSEVPQNLSASRPQDRQFILSSKKLLLSDSGFYLCAWSGGQGANVLTFGAGSRLTVL.

This clone has only a few counts. The chain employs TRBV10-3 and TRBJ1-1; a weak D match, TRBD1 (5 bases). V gave up 7 bases and J gave up 1 base, with 10 bases separating them. Germline CDR1 and CDR2: ENHRY and SYGVKD. The CDR3 is made up of 13 amino acids. Here the CDR3 DNA reads TGTGCCATCACTAAACAGGAGAACACTGAAGCTTTCTTT. Its translation: CAITKQENTEAFF.

The CDR3 DNA reads TGTGCCAGCAGCTCGTGGGGCGTCAGGTCCTACAATGAGCAGTTCTTC. Translated, it gives CASSSWGVRSYNEQFF. The chain joins TRBV5-6 to TRBJ2-1; D is possibly TRBD1 (5 bases). The CDR3 spans 16 residues. Trimming took off 3 bases at V and 1 base at J, with 14 bases between the two ends. CDR1 and CDR2 from the germline V gene are SGHDT and YYEEEE.

DNA for the CDR3: TGTGCCTGGAGTGCCAAGGACAGGGGTAGCAATCAGCCCCAGCATTTT. It codes for CAWSAKDRGSNQPQHF. The J gene is TRBJ1-5, the V gene TRBV30; 9 nucleotides line up with TRBD1. After removal of 1 base from V and 0 bases from J, the junction contained 4 bases not matched to a gene. This CDR3 is 16 amino acids long. Germline-derived CDR1 and CDR2 are GTSNPN and SVGIG (reference sequence).

This sequence joins TRBV25-1 and TRBJ2-6; no definite D call. V lost 7 bases to trimming and J lost 0 bases, with 7 bases between them. The germline gives CDR1 MGHDK, CDR2 SYGVNS. The CDR3 sequence is 14 residues long. The CDR3 DNA reads TGTGCCAGCACGCCGAGCTCTGGGGCCAACGTCCTGACTTTC. It is translated as CASTPSSGANVLTF.

This chain uses TRBV13 with TRBJ2-7; D is perhaps TRBD2 (6 bases). CDR3 length: 20 residues. Germline V lookup: CDR1 PRHDT, CDR2 FYEKMQ (reference sequence). V shed 0 bases and J shed 4 bases, with 28 bases lying between them. The CDR3 is CASSLGEGGPGTPMRYEQYF. The CDR3 region has the DNA TGTGCCAGCAGCTTAGGCGAAGGAGGACCCGGGACTCCTATGAGGTACGAGCAGTACTTC.

This chain connects TRBV19 to TRBJ1-1, with D unresolved. CDR1 is LNHDA and CDR2 is SQIVND in the germline V gene (reference sequence). The CDR3 sequence is 11 residues long. Trimming took off 5 bases at V and 1 base at J, with 2 bases between the two ends. CDR3 sequence reads: CASSRNTEAFF. CDR3 bases: TGTGCCAGTAGTCGGAACACTGAAGCTTTCTTT.

This clone was counted only a few times. The chain is built from TRBV19 and TRBJ2-7; 7 bases are shared with TRBD2. Germline V CDR1 and CDR2: LNHDA, SQIVND (reference sequence). V dropped 8 bases and J dropped 5; count of bases not matched to a gene: 6. This CDR3 has 12 residues. The CDR3 is CASQNGRNEQYF. The CDR3 region has the DNA TGTGCCAGTCAGAACGGGAGGAACGAGCAGTACTTC.

The rearrangement joins TRBV25-1 to TRBJ1-1; 10 positions match TRBD1. The germline V gene encodes CDR1 MGHDK and CDR2 SYGVNS. V was clipped by 6 bases and J by 2 bases; unmatched bases: 3. The CDR3 runs 14 residues. The CDR3 DNA is TGTGCCAGCAGCGGGACAGGGGCAAACACTGAAGCTTTCTTT. It encodes CASSGTGANTEAFF.

This chain connects TRBV6-2 or TRBV6-3 to TRBJ2-5; 11 bases are shared with TRBD2. The J segment lost 0 bases and the V segment lost 6 bases, leaving 6 bases of the junction unmatched. The CDR3 contains 16 residues. Germline V lookup: CDR1 MNHEY, CDR2 SVGEGT. CDR3 sequence reads: CASSRRLAGYQETQYF. The DNA of the CDR3 is TGTGCCAGCAGCCGCCGACTAGCGGGGTACCAAGAGACCCAGTACTTC.

This clone was observed a handful of times. This chain connects TRBV7-3 to TRBJ2-3; tentatively, D is TRBD2 (6 bases). Between the trimmed V and J ends, which lost 4 bases and 6 bases, there was a span of 17 bases. This CDR3 is built from 15 residues. Per the germline V gene, CDR1 is SGHTA and CDR2 is FQGTGA. CDR3 protein: CASSSGLQEGDTQYF. The DNA for the CDR3 is TGTGCCAGCAGCTCCGGACTGCAGGAGGGGGATACGCAGTATTTT.

V is TRBV10-2 and J is TRBJ1-1; D is unresolved. Germline V gene data show CDR1 as WSHSY and CDR2 as SAAADI. V dropped 2 bases and J dropped 10 bases, with 14 bases sitting between them. CDR3 length: 13 residues. The chain's CDR3 is CASSEDTAAGAFF. For the CDR3, the DNA is TGCGCCAGCAGTGAGGACACCGCAGCGGGAGCTTTCTTT.

The rearrangement uses TRBV19 and TRBJ2-7; 8 nucleotides align to TRBD1. Looked up from germline, CDR1 is LNHDA and CDR2 is SQIVND (reference sequence). This CDR3 has 13 residues. After removal of 5 bases from V and 5 bases from J, the junction contained 5 bases not matched to a gene. Here the CDR3 reads CASSVGQAHEQYF. In DNA, the CDR3 is TGTGCCAGTAGTGTGGGACAGGCCCACGAGCAGTACTTC.

This clone appeared a single time. V gene TRBV7-9 combines with J gene TRBJ1-2; 7 nucleotides match TRBD1. Looked up from germline, CDR1 is SEHNR and CDR2 is FQNEAQ (reference sequence). Trimming cost V 3 bases and J 5 bases; bases outside gene matches: 6. This CDR3 has 14 residues. The CDR3: CASSLGQQGYGYTF. The DNA of the CDR3 is TGTGCCAGCAGCTTGGGACAGCAGGGTTATGGCTACACCTTC.

In regard to this clone: The sample carries other DNA sequences with the same CDR3. The V gene is TRBV19, the J gene TRBJ1-5, with D unresolved. This CDR3 has 14 amino acids. V lost 2 bases, J lost 3 bases, and 8 bases lay in between. CDR1 is LNHDA and CDR2 is SQIVND in the germline V gene (reference sequence). The CDR3 nucleotides are TGTGCCAGTAGTATAAGAGGGTCCAATCAGCCCCAGCATTTT. This sequence encodes CASSIRGSNQPQHF.

This rearrangement joins TRBV30 to TRBJ1-1, with D perhaps TRBD1 (5 bases). CDR1 is GTSNPN, CDR2 SVGIG, per germline (reference sequence). CDR3 length: 13 residues. V lost 5 bases, J lost 0 bases, and 10 bases lay in between. CDR3 region: CAWVRTMNTEAFF. The CDR3 nucleotides read TGTGCCTGGGTCCGGACAATGAACACTGAAGCTTTCTTT.

The rearrangement joins TRBV20-1 to TRBJ2-7; D not certain. Germline-derived CDR1 and CDR2 are DFQATT and SNEGSKA (reference sequence). The ends were cut back, 0 bases at V and 5 bases at J, with 5 bases in the middle. CDR3 size: 11 residues. The CDR3 coding sequence is TGCAGTGCTAGAGATAATCACGAGCAGTACTTC. It codes for CSARDNHEQYF.

The gene calls are TRBV10-3 and TRBJ2-1, with D perhaps matching TRBD2 (5 bases). The CDR3 contains 13 residues. Deletions cut 0 bases from V and 5 bases from J, with 5 bases between. CDR1 is ENHRY, CDR2 SYGVKD, per germline. The chain's CDR3 is CAISESEDNEQFF. For the CDR3, the DNA is TGTGCCATCAGTGAGTCGGAGGACAATGAGCAGTTCTTC.

The V and J genes are TRBV7-9 and TRBJ2-7, with 12 bases lining up with TRBD1. The germline gives CDR1 SEHNR, CDR2 FQNEAQ (reference sequence). The J segment lost 6 bases and the V segment lost 4 bases, leaving 10 bases of the junction unmatched. The CDR3 consists of 16 residues. This CDR3 reads CASSSIPGTGGGEQYF. Here the CDR3 DNA reads TGTGCCAGCAGCTCAATACCGGGGACAGGGGGCGGCGAGCAGTACTTC.

The genes are TRBV5-4 and TRBJ2-1; the D is unclear. Germline V CDR1 and CDR2: SGHNT, YYREEE (reference sequence). Trimming removed 2 bases from V and 0 bases from J, with 12 bases in between. The CDR3 consists of 16 residues. CDR3 region: CASSFFRSSSYNEQFF. DNA of the CDR3: TGTGCCAGCAGCTTTTTTCGGAGTAGCTCCTACAATGAGCAGTTCTTC.

The chain is built from TRBV19 and TRBJ1-2; the D is unclear. V was trimmed by 3 bases and J by 6 bases, leaving 14 bases between them. CDR1 LNHDA and CDR2 SQIVND come from the germline V gene (reference sequence). CDR3 length: 14 residues. CDR3 sequence (DNA): TGTGCCAGTAGTATCTGGAGAGCCCATGATGGCTACACCTTC. Its protein is CASSIWRAHDGYTF.

The count of this clone is one. The chain carries TRBV27 and TRBJ1-3; the D gene is possibly TRBD1 (5 bases). This CDR3 is 16 amino acids long. Trimming cost V 2 bases and J 2 bases, with 13 bases left between them. Germline V CDR1 and CDR2: MNHEY, SMNVEV (reference sequence). The CDR3 DNA sequence: TGTGCCAGCAGTTTAAGGGGCGGGGGAACTGGAAACACCATATATTTT. It specifies CASSLRGGGTGNTIYF.

The gene calls are TRBV7-9 and TRBJ2-2, with TRBD2 as a possible D gene (6 bases). The CDR3 length is 15 residues. CDR1 is SEHNR and CDR2 is FQNEAQ in the germline V gene (reference sequence). V lost 3 bases, J lost 7 bases, and 15 bases lay in between. The CDR3 is CASSFLSGQGGELFF. The CDR3 DNA follows: TGTGCCAGCAGCTTCTTAAGCGGGCAGGGCGGGGAGCTGTTTTTT.

This clone was seen once. The rearrangement uses TRBV10-3 and TRBJ2-1; 9 positions agree with TRBD2. Germline-derived CDR1 and CDR2 are ENHRY and SYGVKD. The trim removed 2 bases at V and 1 base at J, leaving 0 bases unmatched. The CDR3 covers 15 residues. This chain's CDR3 is CAISEAGGSYNEQFF. The CDR3 coding sequence is TGTGCCATCAGTGAGGCGGGGGGGTCCTACAATGAGCAGTTCTTC.

This clone was detected only a few times. The CDR3 is CASKHFNTEAFF. The CDR3 nucleotides read TGTGCCAGCAAACATTTTAACACTGAAGCTTTCTTT. The chain has TRBV27 and TRBJ1-1, with D unclear. The V gene's germline CDR1 is MNHEY and CDR2 SMNVEV (reference sequence). There are 12 residues in the CDR3. Trimming took 7 bases from V and 2 from J, leaving 8 bases between them.